The 22 T cell receptor beta chains presented below share a single source sample, sequenced in a study of shared clonotypes between healthy human individuals (dated by TCRdb to 2020 to 2021). Library preparation employed the immunoSEQ multiplex PCR assay. TCRdb carries this immuneACCESS record with in-frame sequences only. Its versions omit some clonotypes, under half of them owing to an unresolved V gene in the studies checked, with the rest unexplained. This sample is represented by 1,400,000 or so clones; roughly 98.5% of them were singletons. The ten largest account for about 0.4% of the sample. Sequencing input: naive CD4+ T cells sorted from blood. What the cell subset or site label conveys for this sample: CD45RA+ positively selected. These receptors all stem from a man between 25 and 39 years old in good health.

The rearrangement links TRBV9 to TRBJ2-6; a possible D gene is TRBD2 (5 bases). This CDR3 comprises 15 residues. With 4 bases removed from V and 0 bases from J, the gap between germline ends came to 8 bases. The germline CDR1 and CDR2 sequences are SGDLS and YYNGEE. The chain's CDR3 is CASSPEGSGANVLTF. The DNA for the CDR3 is TGTGCCAGCAGCCCTGAGGGCTCTGGGGCCAACGTCCTGACTTTC.

V gene TRBV7-6 combines with J gene TRBJ2-1; 8 bases are a match to TRBD2. CDR1 is SGHVS and CDR2 is FNYEAQ in the germline V gene. The CDR3 consists of 16 residues. V lost 7 bases and J lost 13; bases outside the gene matches: 21. This CDR3 reads CASTPRLVREVREQFF. The CDR3, as DNA: TGTGCCAGCACCCCACGATTAGTGCGGGAGGTAAGGGAACAGTTCTTC.

For the CDR3, the DNA is TGTGCCTGGAATAAGGGACCGGGAGGGAATCAGCCCCAGCATTTT. Its protein is CAWNKGPGGNQPQHF. The chain carries TRBV30 and TRBJ1-5, with D perhaps TRBD1 (5 bases). This CDR3 is built from 15 residues. Deletions cut 4 bases from V and 4 bases from J, with 17 bases between. Germline V gene sequence: CDR1 GTSNPN, CDR2 SVGIG (reference sequence).

Points on this clone: Other nucleotide sequences in the sample specify the same CDR3. The genes are TRBV6-1 and TRBJ1-5; D not resolved. The ends were cut back, 2 bases at V and 4 bases at J, with 6 bases in the middle. Germline CDR1 reads MNHNS; CDR2 reads SASEGT. This CDR3 region has 13 residues. CDR3 amino acids: CASSEWGNQPQHF. The DNA of the CDR3 is TGTGCCAGCAGTGAATGGGGTAATCAGCCCCAGCATTTT.

This clone was detected only once. J is TRBJ2-6 and V is TRBV10-2, with a weak D call TRBD1 (5 bases). V lost 5 bases, J lost 0 bases, and 17 bases lay in between. Germline values: CDR1 WSHSY, CDR2 SAAADI. The CDR3 covers 18 residues. CDR3 DNA sequence: TGCGCCAGCAGTCTAGGCGCTCTGGGGCGCTCTGGGGCCAACGTCCTGACTTTC. This codes for CASSLGALGRSGANVLTF.

This rearrangement joins TRBV6-1 to TRBJ2-7; D tentatively reads TRBD1 or TRBD2 (6 bases each). In germline, CDR1 is MNHNS, CDR2 SASEGT. The CDR3 runs 14 residues. The ends were cut back, 8 bases at V and 2 bases at J, with 16 bases in the middle. The CDR3 nucleotides are TGTGCCAGCCAATGGGGGGCTGGGGCCTACGAGCAGTACTTC. It codes for CASQWGAGAYEQYF.

CDR3 in amino acids: CAWGQQGRTYEQYF. CDR3 sequence (DNA): TGTGCCTGGGGGCAACAGGGCCGAACCTACGAGCAGTACTTC. This chain connects TRBV30 to TRBJ2-7; weak D call: TRBD1 (6 bases). Trimming removed 5 bases from V and 2 bases from J, with 16 bases in between. Germline CDR1 is GTSNPN and CDR2 is SVGIG (reference sequence). CDR3 length: 14 amino acids.

This clone was recorded once. The chain employs TRBV27 and TRBJ2-7; the D is unclear. This CDR3 has 14 amino acids. The V gene's germline CDR1 is MNHEY and CDR2 SMNVEV (reference sequence). V lost 3 bases and J lost 5, with 14 bases in between. CDR3 in amino acids: CASSFWSNNDEQYF. The CDR3 bases are TGTGCCAGCAGTTTTTGGTCAAACAACGACGAGCAGTACTTC.

This chain uses TRBV5-1 with TRBJ2-1; 12 nucleotides align to TRBD2. Germline CDR1 and CDR2: SGHRS and YFSETQ. CDR3 length: 16 residues. Trimming removed 4 bases from V and 4 bases from J; junction bases left unmatched: 6. CDR3 loop: CASSTSGRKNYNEQFF. CDR3 DNA sequence: TGCGCCAGCAGCACTAGCGGGAGGAAGAATTACAATGAGCAGTTCTTC.

Here the CDR3 reads CASRPTGGSYEQYF. DNA of the CDR3: TGTGCCAGTAGACCAACCGGGGGCTCCTACGAGCAGTACTTC. V usage is TRBV19 and J usage is TRBJ2-7, with D possibly TRBD2 on 6 matching bases. V lost 6 bases and J 0 bases, leaving 12 bases between the germline ends. Germline V gene data show CDR1 as LNHDA and CDR2 as SQIVND (reference sequence). The CDR3 covers 14 residues.

The rearrangement links TRBV4-1 to TRBJ2-2; TRBD2 matches at 7 bases. V shed 4 bases and J 4 bases; nucleotides not matched to a gene: 15. The CDR3 spans 18 residues. Germline V gene data show CDR1 as MGHRA and CDR2 as YSYEKL. The CDR3 spells CASSLPKGGLDITGELFF. The CDR3 DNA sequence: TGCGCCAGCAGCCTGCCCAAAGGCGGACTAGATATCACCGGGGAGCTGTTTTTT.

The chain links TRBV4-1 to TRBJ2-7, with 13 bases fitting TRBD2. Germline V CDR1 and CDR2: MGHRA, YSYEKL. The CDR3 contains 14 residues. With 4 bases clipped from V and 8 bases from J, the junction kept 5 bases outside the gene matches. CDR3 DNA sequence: TGCGCCAGCAGCCTAGGACTAGCGGGAGCCAAGCAGTACTTC. As protein: CASSLGLAGAKQYF.

This rearrangement joins TRBV4-1 to TRBJ2-7; no reliable D call. This CDR3 contains 13 residues. Trimming took off 0 bases at V and 4 bases at J, with 7 bases between the two ends. Germline V gene data show CDR1 as MGHRA and CDR2 as YSYEKL. The DNA for the CDR3 is TGCGCCAGCAGCCAAGATAGCCGATACGAGCAGTACTTC. The encoded protein is CASSQDSRYEQYF.

The chain links TRBV18 to TRBJ2-1, with 9 bases lining up with TRBD2. The CDR3 is 15 amino acids. Germline V gene sequence: CDR1 KGHSH, CDR2 LQKENI. J was trimmed by 10 bases and V by 1 base; bases with no gene match: 8. CDR3 sequence: CASSPLSGRTDEQFF. DNA for the CDR3: TGTGCCAGCTCACCACTTAGCGGGAGAACGGACGAGCAGTTCTTC.

The chain uses TRBV11-2 and TRBJ2-1, with D perhaps TRBD1 (6 bases). CDR3 length: 14 amino acids. Germline V gene sequence: CDR1 SGHAT, CDR2 FQNNGV. The germline V and J ends were trimmed by 1 base and 6 bases, with 10 bases remaining between them. In DNA, the CDR3 is TGTGCCAGCAGCTTAGGGACAGCGATCAATGAGCAGTTCTTC. Its protein product is CASSLGTAINEQFF. Drawing the rest from reference TRBV11-2 and TRBJ2-1, the complete variable domain is EAGVAQSPRYKIIEKRQSVAFWCNPISGHATLYWYQQILGQGPKLLIQFQNNGVVDDSQLPKDRFSAERLKGVDSTLKIQPAKLEDSAVYLCASSLGTAINEQFFGPGTRLTVL.

The chain combines TRBV2 with TRBJ2-5; 7 bases fit TRBD1. The J segment lost 0 bases and the V segment lost 4 bases, leaving 5 bases of the junction unmatched. CDR3 size: 15 residues. Germline CDR1 is SNHLY and CDR2 is FYNNEI. CDR3 DNA sequence: TGTGCCAGCAGTGCTAGGACAGGCAACCAAGAGACCCAGTACTTC. Translating gives CASSARTGNQETQYF.

The genes are TRBV4-1 and TRBJ2-4, with 7 bases aligning to TRBD2. Germline assignment: CDR1 MGHRA and CDR2 YSYEKL. V was clipped by 6 bases and J by 4 bases; unmatched bases: 3. The CDR3 spans 13 residues. The CDR3 protein is CASSWGGKNIQYF. The DNA of the CDR3 is TGCGCCAGCAGTTGGGGGGGGAAAAACATTCAGTACTTC.

V and J are TRBV1 and TRBJ2-2; TRBD2 was called by the table and not checked on the DNA. TRBV1 is a listed pseudogene. This CDR3 has 16 residues. The CDR3 DNA is TGCACCAGCAGCAATCCTAGCGGGACGGGCACCGGGGAGCTGTTTTTT. Its translation is CTSSNPSGTGTGELFF.

Only one count was recorded for this clone. The chain is built from TRBV6-4 and TRBJ2-2, with 13 bases lining up with TRBD2. CDR1 MRHNA and CDR2 SNTAGT come from the germline V gene. The CDR3 consists of 19 residues. V shed 4 bases and J 3 bases; nucleotides not matched to a gene: 11. The CDR3 loop is CASSAVRLAGGSHTGELFF. In nucleotides, the CDR3 is TGTGCCAGCAGTGCAGTCCGACTAGCGGGAGGTTCGCACACCGGGGAGCTGTTTTTT.

This sequence joins TRBV5-8 and TRBJ1-1; a weak D match, TRBD1 (5 bases). Germline lookup yields CDR1 SGHTS and CDR2 YDEGEE. The CDR3 sequence is 14 residues long. V lost 7 bases and J 4 bases, leaving 17 bases between the germline ends. The CDR3 coding sequence is TGTGCCAGCGCCACAGCAGGGAAGATCACTGAAGCTTTCTTT. Its translation: CASATAGKITEAFF.

Regarding this clone: This sample includes further DNA sequences coding for the same CDR3. This chain connects TRBV6-1 to TRBJ2-7; D is ambiguous. The V gene lost 5 bases and the J gene lost 0 bases, with 5 bases spanning the gap. The V gene's germline CDR1 is MNHNS and CDR2 SASEGT. This CDR3 is built from 12 residues. CDR3 loop: CASSPSSYEQYF. As DNA, the CDR3 is TGTGCCAGCAGTCCCAGCTCCTACGAGCAGTACTTC.

The chain carries TRBV18 and TRBJ2-2, with 7 bases matching TRBD1. The CDR3 spans 16 residues. Trimming took 1 base from V and 0 from J; bases not matched to a gene: 2. Germline V gene data show CDR1 as KGHSH and CDR2 as LQKENI. CDR3 nucleotide sequence: TGTGCCAGCTCACCACGGGGGACAGCGAACACCGGGGAGCTGTTTTTT. Amino acids: CASSPRGTANTGELFF.